These T cell receptor beta chains were read from a single sample in a study of T cells in Graves' hyperthyroidism and ophthalmopathy. Using its own MiXCR run on the multiplex PCR reads, TCRdb lists one record per CDR3 protein. The table lists fewer than 350,000 distinct CDR3 sequences, nearly 15% of them singletons. The sample comprised blood. These receptors were taken from a woman between 50 and 59 years old with Graves' hyperthyroidism that later progressed to Graves' ophthalmopathy. The CDR3 runs from the conserved cysteine through the conserved F or W. D genes are given only for firm matches. The listing skips clone size in some rows; elsewhere it reads once, few, many or a size class.

clone_size d_call j_call v_call cdr3_aa cdr3_nt
many - TRBJ2-7 TRBV5-1 CASSLEGWTLYEQYF TGCGCCAGCAGCTTGGAAGGTTGGACTCTCTACGAGCAGTACTTC
many - TRBJ1-4 TRBV3-1 CASSQARTSLDEKLFF TGTGCCAGCAGCCAAGCTCGGACTTCTCTGGACGAAAAACTGTTTTTT
many - TRBJ2-5 TRBV29-1 CSVSTGETQYF TGCAGCGTTAGTACTGGGGAGACCCAGTACTTC
- - TRBJ2-7 TRBV5-4 CASSFGLKGTYEQYF TGTGCCAGCAGCTTTGGTCTGAAAGGCACCTACGAGCAGTACTTC
many - TRBJ2-2 TRBV11-2 CASSLVAPIWELFF TGTGCCAGCAGCTTAGTTGCCCCCATCTGGGAGCTGTTTTTT
- TRBD1 TRBJ1-2 TRBV6-1 CASRERGLDGYTF TGTGCCAGCAGGGAAAGGGGGCTTGACGGCTACACCTTC
many - TRBJ2-7 TRBV20-1 CSARSGEGQYF TGCAGTGCCCGATCAGGGGAAGGGCAGTACTTC
few - TRBJ1-1 TRBV7-9 CASSLRRGAFF TGTGCCAGCAGCTTAAGGAGGGGAGCTTTCTTT
- - TRBJ1-1 TRBV5-4 CASSLIADTKAFF TGTGCCAGCAGCCTCATTGCGGACACTAAAGCTTTCTTT
many TRBD1 TRBJ1-6 TRBV20-1 CSATPRDRGASPLHF TGCAGTGCTACCCCGCGGGACAGGGGCGCCTCACCCCTCCACTTT
many TRBD1 TRBJ2-1 TRBV10-3 CAISDLTGGDEQFF TGTGCCATCAGTGACTTGACAGGGGGGGATGAGCAGTTCTTC
many - TRBJ1-1 TRBV28 CASTPGWTEAFF TGTGCCAGCACTCCAGGATGGACTGAAGCTTTCTTT
many - TRBJ2-1 TRBV6-5 CASSYFSRSYNEQFF TGTGCCAGCAGTTACTTTAGTAGGTCCTACAATGAGCAGTTCTTC
many - TRBJ2-1 TRBV18 CASAREKYNEQFF TGTGCCAGCGCCAGGGAGAAGTACAATGAGCAGTTCTTC
many TRBD1 TRBJ1-2 TRBV6-1 CASSSQGTYGYTF TGTGCCAGCAGTTCACAGGGGACCTATGGCTACACCTTC
many - TRBJ1-1 TRBV6-6 CASSYSGDSRIRPFEAFF TGTGCCAGCAGTTACTCGGGGGATTCTAGAATTCGGCCGTTTGAAGCTTTCTTT
many - TRBJ1-1 TRBV28 CASSLVNMNTEAFF TGTGCCAGCAGTTTAGTCAATATGAACACTGAAGCTTTCTTT
many - TRBJ1-2 TRBV28 CASSPARTPYGYTF TGTGCCAGCAGTCCGGCACGGACACCCTATGGCTACACCTTC
many TRBD2 TRBJ2-5 TRBV3-1 CASSQGLAGQETQYF TGTGCCAGCAGCCAAGGGCTAGCGGGGCAAGAGACCCAGTACTTC
many TRBD1 TRBJ1-2 TRBV2 CASTPQPGGTGDSGYTF TGTGCCAGCACCCCACAACCAGGCGGGACAGGGGATTCTGGCTACACCTTC
many - TRBJ1-2 TRBV5-1 CASSRGGIEDGYTF TGCGCCAGCAGTCGTGGTGGGATCGAGGATGGCTACACCTTC
many - TRBJ2-7 TRBV28 CASSPNLGRFYEQYF TGTGCCAGCAGTCCGAATCTCGGGAGATTCTACGAGCAGTACTTC
many - TRBJ1-2 TRBV27 CASLYSGVYGYTF TGTGCCAGCCTCTACAGCGGAGTGTATGGCTACACCTTC
many TRBD1 TRBJ2-5 TRBV6-1 CASSVPNRGDETQYF TGTGCCAGCAGTGTCCCAAACAGGGGAGATGAGACCCAGTACTTC
many - TRBJ2-2 TRBV3-1 CASSHMTGELFF TGTGCCAGCAGCCATATGACCGGGGAGCTGTTTTTT
many - TRBJ2-5 TRBV5-1 CASSFTGDKETQYF TGCGCCAGCAGCTTTACGGGAGACAAAGAGACCCAGTACTTC
- - TRBJ1-5 TRBV4-1 CASSQDLAGGMPQHF TGCGCCAGCAGCCAAGATCTCGCGGGGGGGATGCCCCAGCATTTT
few TRBD2 TRBJ2-1 TRBV19 CASSIAGTSGIYNEQFF TGTGCCAGTAGTATAGCCGGGACTAGCGGGATCTACAATGAGCAGTTCTTC
many - TRBJ2-1 TRBV28 CASSFINQGNEQFF TGTGCCAGCAGTTTTATTAATCAGGGGAATGAGCAGTTCTTC
few - TRBJ2-7 TRBV9 CASSKTGTPTEQYF TGTGCCAGCAGCAAAACCGGGACACCTACCGAGCAGTACTTC
- TRBD1 TRBJ1-6 TRBV7-8 CASSSFDRGVYSPLHF TGTGCCAGCAGCTCGTTTGACAGGGGGGTTTATTCACCCCTCCACTTT
few - TRBJ1-2 TRBV28 CASSLGGTYGYTF TGTGCCAGCAGTTTAGGGGGTACCTATGGCTACACCTTC
many - TRBJ1-4 TRBV5-1 CASSPIQGSGEKLFF TGCGCCAGCAGCCCTATACAGGGTTCAGGAGAAAAACTGTTTTTT
many - TRBJ2-7 TRBV20-1 CSASAPPSYEQYF TGCAGTGCTAGCGCACCCCCCTCCTACGAGCAGTACTTC
many - TRBJ1-6 TRBV3-1 CASSREAANSPLHF TGTGCCAGCAGCCGTGAAGCAGCAAATTCACCCCTCCACTTT